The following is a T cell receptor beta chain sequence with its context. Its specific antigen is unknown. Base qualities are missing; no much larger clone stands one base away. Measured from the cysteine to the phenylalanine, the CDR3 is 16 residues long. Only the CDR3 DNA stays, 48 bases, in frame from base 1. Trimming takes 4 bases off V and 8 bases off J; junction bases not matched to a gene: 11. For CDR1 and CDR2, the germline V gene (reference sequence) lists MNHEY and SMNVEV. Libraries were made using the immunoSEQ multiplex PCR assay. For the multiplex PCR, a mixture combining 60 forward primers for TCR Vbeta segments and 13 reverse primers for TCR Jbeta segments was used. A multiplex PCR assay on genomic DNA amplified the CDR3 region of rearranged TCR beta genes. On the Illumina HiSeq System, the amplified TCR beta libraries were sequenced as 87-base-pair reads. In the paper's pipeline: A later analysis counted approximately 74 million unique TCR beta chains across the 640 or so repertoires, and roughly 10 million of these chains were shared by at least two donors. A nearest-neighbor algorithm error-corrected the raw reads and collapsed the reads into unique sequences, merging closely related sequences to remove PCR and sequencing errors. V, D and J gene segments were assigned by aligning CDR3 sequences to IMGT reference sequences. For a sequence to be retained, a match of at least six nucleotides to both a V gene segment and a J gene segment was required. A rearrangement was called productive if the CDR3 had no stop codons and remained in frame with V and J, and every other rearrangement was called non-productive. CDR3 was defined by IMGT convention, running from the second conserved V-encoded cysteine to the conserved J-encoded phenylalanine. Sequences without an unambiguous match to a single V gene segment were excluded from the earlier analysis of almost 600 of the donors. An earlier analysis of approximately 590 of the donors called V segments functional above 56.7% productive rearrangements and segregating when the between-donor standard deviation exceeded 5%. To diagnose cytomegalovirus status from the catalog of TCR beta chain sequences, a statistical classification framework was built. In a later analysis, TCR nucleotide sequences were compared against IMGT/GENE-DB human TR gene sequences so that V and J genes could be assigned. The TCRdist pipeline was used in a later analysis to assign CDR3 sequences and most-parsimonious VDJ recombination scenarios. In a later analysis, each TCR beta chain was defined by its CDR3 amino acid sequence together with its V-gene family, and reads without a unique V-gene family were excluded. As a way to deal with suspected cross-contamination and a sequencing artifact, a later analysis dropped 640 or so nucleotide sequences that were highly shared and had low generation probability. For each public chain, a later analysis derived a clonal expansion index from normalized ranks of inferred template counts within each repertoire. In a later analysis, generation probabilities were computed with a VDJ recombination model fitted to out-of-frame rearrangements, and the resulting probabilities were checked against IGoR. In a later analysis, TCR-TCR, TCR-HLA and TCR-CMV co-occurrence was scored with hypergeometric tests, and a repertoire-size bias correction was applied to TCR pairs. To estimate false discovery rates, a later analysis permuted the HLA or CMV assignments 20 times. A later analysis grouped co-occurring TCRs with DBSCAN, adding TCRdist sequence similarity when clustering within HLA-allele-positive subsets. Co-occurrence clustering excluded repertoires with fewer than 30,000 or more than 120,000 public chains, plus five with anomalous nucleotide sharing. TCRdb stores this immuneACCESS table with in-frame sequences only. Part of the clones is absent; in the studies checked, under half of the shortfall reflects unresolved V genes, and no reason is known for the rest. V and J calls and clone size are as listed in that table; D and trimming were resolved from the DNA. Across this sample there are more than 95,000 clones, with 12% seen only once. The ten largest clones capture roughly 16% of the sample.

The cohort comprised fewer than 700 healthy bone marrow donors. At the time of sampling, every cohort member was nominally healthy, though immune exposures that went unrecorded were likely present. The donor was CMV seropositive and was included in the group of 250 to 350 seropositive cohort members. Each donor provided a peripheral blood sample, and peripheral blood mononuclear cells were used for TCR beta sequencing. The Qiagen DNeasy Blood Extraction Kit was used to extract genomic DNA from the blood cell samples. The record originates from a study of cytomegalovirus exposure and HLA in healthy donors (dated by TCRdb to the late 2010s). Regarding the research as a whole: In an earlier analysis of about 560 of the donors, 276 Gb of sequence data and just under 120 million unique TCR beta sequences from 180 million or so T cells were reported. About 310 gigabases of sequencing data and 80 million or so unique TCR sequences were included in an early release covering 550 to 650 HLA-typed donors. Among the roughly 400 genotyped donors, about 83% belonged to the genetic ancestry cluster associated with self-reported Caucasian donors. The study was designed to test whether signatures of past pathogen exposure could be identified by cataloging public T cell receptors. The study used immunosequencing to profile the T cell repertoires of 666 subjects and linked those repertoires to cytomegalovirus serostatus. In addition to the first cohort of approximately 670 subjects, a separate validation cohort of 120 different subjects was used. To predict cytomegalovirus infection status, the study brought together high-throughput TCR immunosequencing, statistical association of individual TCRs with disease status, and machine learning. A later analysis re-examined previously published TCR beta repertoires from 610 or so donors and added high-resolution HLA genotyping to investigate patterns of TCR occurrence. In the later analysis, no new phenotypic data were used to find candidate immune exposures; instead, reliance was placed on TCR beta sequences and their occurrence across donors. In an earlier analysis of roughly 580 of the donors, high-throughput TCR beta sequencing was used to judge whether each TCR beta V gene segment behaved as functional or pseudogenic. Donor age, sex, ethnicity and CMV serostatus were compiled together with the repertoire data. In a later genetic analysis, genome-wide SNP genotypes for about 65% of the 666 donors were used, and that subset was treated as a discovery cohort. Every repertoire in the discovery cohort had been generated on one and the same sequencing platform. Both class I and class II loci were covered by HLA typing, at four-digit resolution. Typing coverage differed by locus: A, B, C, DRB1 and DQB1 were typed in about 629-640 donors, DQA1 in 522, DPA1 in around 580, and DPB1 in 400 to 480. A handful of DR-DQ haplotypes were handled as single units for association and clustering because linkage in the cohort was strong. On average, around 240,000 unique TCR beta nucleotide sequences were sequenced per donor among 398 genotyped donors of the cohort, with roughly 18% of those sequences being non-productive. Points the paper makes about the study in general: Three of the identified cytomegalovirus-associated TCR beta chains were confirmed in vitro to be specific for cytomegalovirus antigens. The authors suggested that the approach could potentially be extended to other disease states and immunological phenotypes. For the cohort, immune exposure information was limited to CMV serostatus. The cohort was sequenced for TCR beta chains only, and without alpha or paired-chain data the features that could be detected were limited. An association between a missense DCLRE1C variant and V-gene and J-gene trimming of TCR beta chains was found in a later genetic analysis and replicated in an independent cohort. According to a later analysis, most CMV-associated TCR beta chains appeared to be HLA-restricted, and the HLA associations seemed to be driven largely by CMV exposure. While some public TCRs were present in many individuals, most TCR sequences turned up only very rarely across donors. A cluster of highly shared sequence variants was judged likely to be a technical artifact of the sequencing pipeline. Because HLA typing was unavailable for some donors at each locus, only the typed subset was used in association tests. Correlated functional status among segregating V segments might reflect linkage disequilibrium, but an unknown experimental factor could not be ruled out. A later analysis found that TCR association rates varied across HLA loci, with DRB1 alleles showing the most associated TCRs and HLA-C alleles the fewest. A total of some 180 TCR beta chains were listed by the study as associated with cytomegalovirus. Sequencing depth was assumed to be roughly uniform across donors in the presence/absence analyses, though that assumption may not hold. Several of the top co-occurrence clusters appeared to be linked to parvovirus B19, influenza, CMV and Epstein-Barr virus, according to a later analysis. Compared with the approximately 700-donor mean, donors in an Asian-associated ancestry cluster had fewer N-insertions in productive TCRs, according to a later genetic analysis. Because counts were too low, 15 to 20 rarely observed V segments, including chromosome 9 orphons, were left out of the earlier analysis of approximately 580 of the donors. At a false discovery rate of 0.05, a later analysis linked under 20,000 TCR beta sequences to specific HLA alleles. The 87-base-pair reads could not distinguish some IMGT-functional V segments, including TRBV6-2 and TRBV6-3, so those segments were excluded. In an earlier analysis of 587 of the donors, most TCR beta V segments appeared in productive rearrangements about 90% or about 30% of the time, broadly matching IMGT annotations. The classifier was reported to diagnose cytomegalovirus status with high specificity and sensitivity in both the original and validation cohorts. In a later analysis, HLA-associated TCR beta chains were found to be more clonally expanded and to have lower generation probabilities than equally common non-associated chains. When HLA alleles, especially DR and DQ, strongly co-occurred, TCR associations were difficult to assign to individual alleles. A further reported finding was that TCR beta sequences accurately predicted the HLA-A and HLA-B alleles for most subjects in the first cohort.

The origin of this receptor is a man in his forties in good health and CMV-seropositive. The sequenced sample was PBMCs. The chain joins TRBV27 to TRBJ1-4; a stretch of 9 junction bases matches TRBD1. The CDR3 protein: CASSSLLTGGGEKLFF. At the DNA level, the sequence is TGTGCCAGCAGTTCGCTCCTAACAGGGGGCGGCGAAAAACTGTTTTTT.